This T cell receptor (beta chain) was captured in a study of shared clonotypes between healthy human individuals. This CDR3 spans 15 amino acids. Germline-derived CDR1 and CDR2 are MNHEY and SMNVEV (reference sequence). V shed 1 base and J shed 5 bases, with 12 bases lying between them. Naive CD8 cells, CD45RO-negative and positively selected for CCR7, excluded terminally differentiated effector memory CD45RA+ cells. In replicate PCRs of sorted subsets, about 200 ng DNA, tens of thousands of T cell genomes, was used. Repertoires were generated with immunoSEQ multiplex PCR, while TCRdb's copy carries only in-frame clones and drops some. The sample holds some 2.1 million clones, over 85% seen once.

Sequencing was done on a sample of naive CD8+ T cells from PBMCs. The TCR originated in a man between 18 and 35 years old in good health. Some clones in this sample may be carry-over from other donors' samples. J is TRBJ1-5 and V is TRBV27, with no clear D. The CDR3 spells CASSLYPVFDQPQHF. The CDR3, as DNA: TGTGCCAGCAGTTTATATCCGGTCTTCGATCAGCCCCAGCATTTT.